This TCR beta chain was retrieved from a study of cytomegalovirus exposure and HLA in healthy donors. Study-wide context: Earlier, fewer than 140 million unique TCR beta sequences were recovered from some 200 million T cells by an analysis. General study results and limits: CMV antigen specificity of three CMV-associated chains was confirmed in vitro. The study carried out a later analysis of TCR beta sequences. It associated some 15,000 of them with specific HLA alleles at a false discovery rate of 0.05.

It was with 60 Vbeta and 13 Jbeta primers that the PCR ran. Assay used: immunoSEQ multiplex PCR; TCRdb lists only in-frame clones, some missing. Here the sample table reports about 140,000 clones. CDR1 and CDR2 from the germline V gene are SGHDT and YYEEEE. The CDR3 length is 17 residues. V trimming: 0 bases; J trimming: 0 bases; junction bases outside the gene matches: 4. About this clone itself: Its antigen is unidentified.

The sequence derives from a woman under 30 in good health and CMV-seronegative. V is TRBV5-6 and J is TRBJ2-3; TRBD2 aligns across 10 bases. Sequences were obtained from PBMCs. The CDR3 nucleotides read TGTGCCAGCAGCTTGGCGTCTAGCGGGGGTAGCACAGATACGCAGTATTTT. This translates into CASSLASSGGSTDTQYF.